Listed below are T cell receptor beta chains from one sample, sequenced in a study of control samples from healthy donors and cancer patients. The repertoire was sequenced with immunoSEQ multiplex PCR; TCRdb's copy has only in-frame clones and lacks some. The sample contains about 69,000 clones, approximately 80% of which appear only once. Sequenced material: PBMCs. These receptors all come from a woman aged 45-59 years with lung cancer. The CDR3 runs from the conserved cysteine through the conserved F or W. D genes are given only for firm matches. Size is stated for part of the rows, as once, few or many counts, or as a class when the clone is expanded.

j_gene: TRBJ2-2; d_gene: NA; v_gene: TRBV7-2; abundance: NA; CDR3nt: TGTGCCAGCAGCCAATTGGAATACACCGGGGAGCTGTTTTTT; CDR3aa: CASSQLEYTGELFF
j_gene: TRBJ1-1; d_gene: NA; v_gene: TRBV20-1; abundance: large; CDR3nt: TGCAGTGCACCTCAGGGCACTGAAGCTTTCTTT; CDR3aa: CSAPQGTEAFF
j_gene: TRBJ2-3; d_gene: NA; v_gene: TRBV7-3; abundance: NA; CDR3nt: TGTGCCAGCAGCTCGTCCCTTGGCACAGATACGCAGTATTTT; CDR3aa: CASSSSLGTDTQYF
j_gene: TRBJ1-2; d_gene: TRBD1; v_gene: TRBV5-1; abundance: NA; CDR3nt: TGCGCCAGCAGCTCTTTAGGACAGGGGGATGGCTACACCTTC; CDR3aa: CASSSLGQGDGYTF
j_gene: TRBJ1-5; d_gene: TRBD1; v_gene: TRBV18; abundance: NA; CDR3nt: TGTGCCAGCTCACCCCGACAGGGTGATATTAGCAATCAGCCCCAGCATTTT; CDR3aa: CASSPRQGDISNQPQHF
j_gene: TRBJ2-3; d_gene: NA; v_gene: TRBV18; abundance: few; CDR3nt: TGTGCCAGCTCATATACGGCTAGCACAGATACGCAGTATTTT; CDR3aa: CASSYTASTDTQYF
j_gene: TRBJ2-6; d_gene: NA; v_gene: TRBV19; abundance: NA; CDR3nt: TGTGCCAGTACCGGGGGCCTTTGGGGTGGGGCCAACGTCCTGACTTTC; CDR3aa: CASTGGLWGGANVLTF
j_gene: TRBJ1-1; d_gene: NA; v_gene: TRBV28; abundance: few; CDR3nt: TGTGCCAGCAGTGCCCGACAAATGAACACTGAAGCTTTCTTT; CDR3aa: CASSARQMNTEAFF
j_gene: TRBJ1-5; d_gene: NA; v_gene: TRBV12-2; abundance: NA; CDR3nt: TGTGCAAGTCGCTTTAGGACAGGCGTTTGGCCCCAGCATTTT; CDR3aa: CASRFRTGVWPQHF
j_gene: TRBJ2-7; d_gene: NA; v_gene: TRBV6-6; abundance: NA; CDR3nt: TGTGCCAGCAGTCCCAGGGAAGACTACGAGCAGTACTTC; CDR3aa: CASSPREDYEQYF
j_gene: TRBJ2-7; d_gene: NA; v_gene: TRBV20-1; abundance: NA; CDR3nt: TGCAGTGCTAGTCTCGCTTCCTACGAGCAGTACTTC; CDR3aa: CSASLASYEQYF
j_gene: TRBJ1-5; d_gene: NA; v_gene: TRBV6-5; abundance: NA; CDR3nt: TGTGCCAGCATGAGGGAAGGTCGGCAGCCCCAGCATTTT; CDR3aa: CASMREGRQPQHF
j_gene: TRBJ1-1; d_gene: TRBD1; v_gene: TRBV6-5; abundance: NA; CDR3nt: TGTGCCAGCAGTCTGCTAAGAGGGGGCGCAACTGAAGCTTTCTTT; CDR3aa: CASSLLRGGATEAFF
j_gene: TRBJ1-1; d_gene: NA; v_gene: TRBV11-2; abundance: NA; CDR3nt: TGTGCCAGCAGCTTGGTAATTTCTGAAGCTTTCTTT; CDR3aa: CASSLVISEAFF
j_gene: TRBJ2-7; d_gene: TRBD2; v_gene: TRBV6-5; abundance: NA; CDR3nt: TGTGCCAGCAGTTACGGGGGGGAAAGCGAGCAGTACTTC; CDR3aa: CASSYGGESEQYF
j_gene: TRBJ1-1; d_gene: TRBD1; v_gene: TRBV11-2; abundance: NA; CDR3nt: TGTGCCAGCAGCCGGGACAGGGGGGAAGCTTTCTTT; CDR3aa: CASSRDRGEAFF
j_gene: TRBJ1-1; d_gene: NA; v_gene: TRBV7-8; abundance: NA; CDR3nt: TGTGCCAGCAGCCCTACAGGGATGGCTTCGGGAGGCACTGAAGCTTTCTTT; CDR3aa: CASSPTGMASGGTEAFF
j_gene: TRBJ2-3; d_gene: NA; v_gene: TRBV20-1; abundance: NA; CDR3nt: TGCAGTGCAAAGAGCACAGATACGCAGTATTTT; CDR3aa: CSAKSTDTQYF
j_gene: TRBJ1-1; d_gene: TRBD1; v_gene: TRBV15; abundance: NA; CDR3nt: TGTGCCACCAGCAGAGACCCGAGGGACAGCCTCAACACTGAAGCTTTCTTT; CDR3aa: CATSRDPRDSLNTEAFF
j_gene: TRBJ1-5; d_gene: NA; v_gene: TRBV28; abundance: NA; CDR3nt: TGTGCCAGCAGTTCCTGGACAGTTAGCAATCAGCCCCAGCATTTT; CDR3aa: CASSSWTVSNQPQHF
j_gene: TRBJ1-4; d_gene: NA; v_gene: TRBV7-9; abundance: NA; CDR3nt: TGTGCCAGCAGCTCTCAGGAAGCAACTAATGAAAAACTGTTTTTT; CDR3aa: CASSSQEATNEKLFF
j_gene: TRBJ2-1; d_gene: NA; v_gene: TRBV5-1; abundance: NA; CDR3nt: TGCGCCAGCAGCTTGATAACAGGGCACAATGAGCAGTTCTTC; CDR3aa: CASSLITGHNEQFF
j_gene: TRBJ1-2; d_gene: NA; v_gene: TRBV9; abundance: NA; CDR3nt: TGTGCCAGCAGCGTAGTAGTGCAGGGGACTGGCTACACCTTC; CDR3aa: CASSVVVQGTGYTF
j_gene: TRBJ1-2; d_gene: NA; v_gene: TRBV11-2; abundance: NA; CDR3nt: TGTGCCAGCAGCGCCATGACAGTCTCCTATGGCTACACCTTC; CDR3aa: CASSAMTVSYGYTF
j_gene: TRBJ1-5; d_gene: NA; v_gene: TRBV2; abundance: NA; CDR3nt: TGTGCCAGCAGTGAAGAGAGTTATAGCAATCAGCCCCAGCATTTT; CDR3aa: CASSEESYSNQPQHF